A single sample gave rise to the 22 T cell receptor beta chains below, sequenced in a study of cytomegalovirus exposure and HLA in healthy donors. Using immunoSEQ multiplex PCR, the repertoire was profiled, and TCRdb retains in-frame clones only, with some absent. The sample has 55,000 to 75,000 clones; around 96% are singletons. The sequencing input was PBMCs. These receptors were obtained from a woman aged 18-30 years in good health and CMV-seronegative.

For the CDR3, the DNA is TGTGCCAGTAGTATAGACCCGAGCCGCCGGGGGCGACAGGGGGGAAATCAGCCCCAGCATTTT. Residues: CASSIDPSRRGRQGGNQPQHF. The chain is built from TRBV19 and TRBJ1-5; 9 bases line up with TRBD1. V shed 0 bases and J 4 bases; nucleotides not matched to a gene: 19. The germline V gene has CDR1 LNHDA and CDR2 SQIVND (reference sequence). The length of the CDR3 is 21 residues.

The chain combines TRBV7-2 with TRBJ2-7; 7 nucleotides line up with TRBD2. Germline V gives CDR1 SGHTA, CDR2 FQGNSA. The CDR3 loop spans 15 amino acids. The ends lost 11 bases at V and 2 bases at J; junction bases unmatched: 15. Here the CDR3 DNA reads TGTGCCGCAGCTTATGGGGGGGGACCCGCCTACGAGCAGTACTTC. This translates into CAAAYGGGPAYEQYF. The variable domain in full, completed from reference TRBV7-2 and TRBJ2-7, reads GAGVSQSPSNKVTEKGKDVELRCDPISGHTALYWYRQSLGQGLEFLIYFQGNSAPDKSGLPSDRFSAERTGGSVSTLTIQRTQQEDSAVYLCAAAYGGGPAYEQYFGPGTRLTVT.

The chain links TRBV9 to TRBJ2-2, with 9 nucleotides matching TRBD1. CDR1 and CDR2 from the germline V gene are SGDLS and YYNGEE. Trimming removed 3 bases from V and 5 bases from J; junction bases left unmatched: 5. The CDR3 is 15 residues long. The DNA for the CDR3 is TGTGCCAGCAGCGCACAGGGGGCCCAAACCGGGGAGCTGTTTTTT. Its translation: CASSAQGAQTGELFF. The full variable domain, in which reference TRBV9 and TRBJ2-2 provide the parts outside the CDR3, is DSGVTQTPKHLITATGQRVTLRCSPRSGDLSVYWYQQSLDQGLQFLIQYYNGEERAKGNILERFSAQQFPDLHSELNLSSLELGDSALYFCASSAQGAQTGELFFGEGSRLTVL.

The V call is TRBV7-2, the J call TRBJ2-4; 9 bases align to TRBD2. Germline-derived CDR1 and CDR2 are SGHTA and FQGNSA. CDR3 length: 14 residues. With V trimmed by 4 bases and J by 5 bases, 3 bases remained unmatched. CDR3 loop: CASSSKRGENIQYF. CDR3 bases: TGTGCCAGCAGCTCTAAGCGGGGGGAAAACATTCAGTACTTC.

The rearrangement joins TRBV6-5 to TRBJ2-3; 10 nucleotides line up with TRBD2. The CDR3 is made up of 16 amino acids. Per the germline V gene, CDR1 is MNHEY and CDR2 is SVGAGI. V shed 3 bases, J shed 2 bases, and the junction held 5 bases outside the gene matches. The CDR3 bases are TGTGCCAGCAGTTATCGGACTAGCGGCTACACAGATACGCAGTATTTT. Amino acids: CASSYRTSGYTDTQYF.

The V and J genes are TRBV5-1 and TRBJ2-1, with 11 bases matching TRBD2. This CDR3 is built from 15 residues. Germline loops: CDR1 SGHRS, CDR2 YFSETQ. Trimming cost V 3 bases and J 7 bases; bases outside gene matches: 6. This CDR3 reads CASSSLAGGWNEQFF. The DNA of the CDR3 is TGCGCCAGCAGCTCCCTAGCGGGAGGTTGGAATGAGCAGTTCTTC.

V and J are TRBV4-3 and TRBJ1-1; a possible D gene is TRBD1 (5 bases). This CDR3 is 16 amino acids long. Trimming removed 0 bases at V and 0 bases at J, with 11 bases between. Germline CDR1 reads LGHNA; CDR2 reads YSLEER. The CDR3 nucleotides read TGCGCCAGCAGCCAAGATGGGGGGGACCTGAACACTGAAGCTTTCTTT. It encodes CASSQDGGDLNTEAFF.

The rearrangement links TRBV10-3 to TRBJ1-1; 9 positions agree with TRBD1. This CDR3 has 14 amino acids. The trim removed 10 bases at V and 2 bases at J, leaving 8 bases unmatched. Germline CDR1 reads ENHRY; CDR2 reads SYGVKD. The CDR3 loop reads CATRTGARNTEAFF. The CDR3, as DNA: TGTGCCACCCGGACAGGGGCCCGCAACACTGAAGCTTTCTTT.

This CDR3 reads CASSPSDRFGYTF. CDR3 nucleotides: TGTGCCAGCAGCCCATCGGACAGGTTTGGCTACACCTTC. The rearrangement links TRBV7-9 to TRBJ1-2, with 7 nucleotides matching TRBD1. This CDR3 region has 13 residues. The V segment lost 5 bases and the J segment 7 bases; nucleotides outside the gene matches: 7. Germline loops: CDR1 SEHNR, CDR2 FQNEAQ (reference sequence).

This clone was observed a few times. V gene TRBV25-1 combines with J gene TRBJ2-3, with TRBD2 matching 7 bases. The V gene end was trimmed by 7 bases and the J gene end by 2 bases; junction bases not matched to a gene: 6. Germline CDR1 reads MGHDK; CDR2 reads SYGVNS. CDR3 length: 14 residues. The CDR3 DNA is TGTGCCAGCACCCTGGGGAGGGACACAGATACGCAGTATTTT. Translated: CASTLGRDTDTQYF.

The chain uses TRBV2 and TRBJ2-3, with TRBD2 matching 9 bases. Germline CDR1 is SNHLY and CDR2 is FYNNEI. The CDR3 has 16 residues. Trimming removed 3 bases from V and 1 base from J; junction bases left unmatched: 5. The CDR3 DNA reads as TGTGCCAGCAGTGAGTGGGTAGCGGGGGGCACAGATACGCAGTATTTT. Its translation is CASSEWVAGGTDTQYF.

The chain has TRBV7-2 and TRBJ2-7; tentatively, D is TRBD2 (5 bases). The CDR3 contains 12 residues. Trimming took 5 bases from V and 4 from J, leaving 9 bases between them. Per germline, CDR1 SGHTA and CDR2 FQGNSA. The CDR3, as DNA: TGTGCCAGCAGCCACAGCGGATACGAGCAGTACTTC. Translating it yields CASSHSGYEQYF.

V usage is TRBV5-1 and J usage is TRBJ2-7, with 8 bases matching TRBD1. The CDR3 covers 17 residues. V gave up 0 bases and J gave up 0 bases; unmatched junction bases: 8. Germline CDR1 is SGHRS and CDR2 is YFSETQ. CDR3 nucleotide sequence: TGCGCCAGCAGCTTGGCCCGACAGGGGATATACTCCTACGAGCAGTACTTC. Protein sequence: CASSLARQGIYSYEQYF.

This chain joins TRBV7-2 and TRBJ2-5; a possible D gene is TRBD2 (7 bases). Germline loops: CDR1 SGHTA, CDR2 FQGNSA. V lost 1 base and J 7 bases, leaving 19 bases between the germline ends. The CDR3 consists of 16 residues. Here the CDR3 DNA reads TGTGCCAGCAGCTTAGTAGGGGGAGGGGATCCCGGGACCCAGTACTTC. This gives the protein CASSLVGGGDPGTQYF.

V usage is TRBV7-7 and J usage is TRBJ2-5; maybe TRBD2 (6 bases). Germline CDR1 SSHAT, CDR2 FNYEAQ (reference sequence). This CDR3 region has 15 residues. The germline V and J ends were trimmed by 5 bases and 5 bases, with 18 bases remaining between them. This chain's CDR3 is CASSQGLTLEETQYF. The CDR3 nucleotides are TGTGCCAGCAGCCAAGGACTAACACTCGAGGAGACCCAGTACTTC.

The V gene is TRBV7-6, the J gene TRBJ2-7, with TRBD2 matching 10 bases. The germline V gene encodes CDR1 SGHVS and CDR2 FNYEAQ. The V gene end was trimmed by 5 bases and the J gene end by 11 bases; junction bases not matched to a gene: 12. The CDR3 covers 14 residues. CDR3 nucleotide sequence: TGTGCCAGCAGCCCCCTCCCTAGCGGGGGTTTAAAGTACTTC. This translates into CASSPLPSGGLKYF.

The rearrangement joins TRBV7-3 to TRBJ2-6, with 8 bases identical to TRBD1. There are 20 residues in the CDR3. Germline V gives CDR1 SGHTA, CDR2 FQGTGA. V trimming: 4 bases; J trimming: 1 base; junction bases outside the gene matches: 15. The CDR3 nucleotides are TGTGCCAGCAGCTCCCAAAACAGGGGGGTGCCCCCATCTGGGGCCAACGTCCTGACTTTC. Translated, it gives CASSSQNRGVPPSGANVLTF.

This chain uses TRBV28 with TRBJ2-7; TRBD1 might be the D (5 bases). V lost 2 bases and J lost 0, with 11 bases in between. The CDR3 contains 15 residues. CDR1 MDHEN and CDR2 SYDVKM come from the germline V gene. The CDR3 sequence: CASSLGQGISYEQYF. CDR3 bases: TGTGCCAGCAGTTTAGGGCAGGGAATCTCCTACGAGCAGTACTTC.

This clone was counted once. The genes are TRBV7-8 and TRBJ2-2; 8 positions match TRBD2. The germline V gene has CDR1 SGHVS and CDR2 FQNEAQ. Unmatched junction bases numbered 8, after V lost 5 bases and J lost 3 bases. The CDR3 runs to 16 residues. The CDR3 bases are TGTGCCAGCAGCCCCCGGGGGGGGTTGGACACCGGGGAGCTGTTTTTT. Translating gives CASSPRGGLDTGELFF.

CDR3 amino acids: CASSSRGSSTEAFF. CDR3 sequence (DNA): TGTGCCAGCAGTTCCCGAGGGTCGAGCACTGAAGCTTTCTTT. The chain combines TRBV28 with TRBJ1-1; D uncertain. V lost 4 bases to trimming and J lost 4 bases, with 13 bases between them. The CDR3 loop spans 14 amino acids. Germline V gene lookup returns CDR1 MDHEN and CDR2 SYDVKM.

The DNA of the CDR3 is TGTGCCTGGAGTGTAGGGGGATACGAGCAGTACTTC. The encoded protein is CAWSVGGYEQYF. The chain employs TRBV30 and TRBJ2-7, with a tentative D call TRBD1 (6 bases). The CDR3 sequence is 12 residues long. Germline V lookup: CDR1 GTSNPN, CDR2 SVGIG (reference sequence). Trimming left V 0 bases short and J 4 bases short, with 7 bases between.

V usage is TRBV29-1 and J usage is TRBJ2-4, with D maybe TRBD2 (5 bases). This CDR3 has 14 residues. Trimming left V 4 bases short and J 1 base short, with 11 bases between. Germline CDR1 reads SQVTM; CDR2 reads ANQGSEA. Here the CDR3 reads CSVVGRGAKNIQYF. As DNA, the CDR3 is TGCAGCGTTGTGGGGAGAGGGGCCAAAAACATTCAGTACTTC.